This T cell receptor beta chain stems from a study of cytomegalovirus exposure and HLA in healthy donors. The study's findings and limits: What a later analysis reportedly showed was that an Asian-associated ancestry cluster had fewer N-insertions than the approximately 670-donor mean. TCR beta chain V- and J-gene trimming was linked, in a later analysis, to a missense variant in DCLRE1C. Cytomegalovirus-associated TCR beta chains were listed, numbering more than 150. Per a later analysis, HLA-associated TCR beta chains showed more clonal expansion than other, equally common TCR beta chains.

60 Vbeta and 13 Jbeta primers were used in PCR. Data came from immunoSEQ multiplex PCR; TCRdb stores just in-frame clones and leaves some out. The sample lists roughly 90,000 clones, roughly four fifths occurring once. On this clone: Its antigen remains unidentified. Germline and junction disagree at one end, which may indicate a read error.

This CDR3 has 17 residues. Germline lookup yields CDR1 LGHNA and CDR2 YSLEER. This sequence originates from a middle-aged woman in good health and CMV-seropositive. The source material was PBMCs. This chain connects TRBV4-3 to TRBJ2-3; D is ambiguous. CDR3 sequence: CAGSQDQDSPPTDTQYF. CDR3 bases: TGCGCCGGCAGCCAAGATCAAGACTCTCCCCCCACAGATACGCAGTATTTT.